A selection of T cell receptor beta chains follows, all from one sample in a study of identical twins. TCRdb re-analysed the 5' RACE reads in MiXCR, keeping a single row per CDR3 protein. This repertoire shows around 530,000 distinct CDR3 sequences, around 15% found once; its top ten account for about 0.47%. The sample was also linked to a second study, of yellow fever vaccine responses in identical twins.

The sequenced material came from CD4+ T cells sorted from blood. The source is a woman younger than 35 in good health. Both conserved end residues are part of each CDR3. Fields, in order: V gene, J gene, clone size, D gene, CDR3 protein, CDR3 DNA. The D gene is left open where the match is weak. Not all rows give a size; the values are once, few, many and, for expanded clones, a class.

>TRBV12-3/TRBV12-4|TRBJ1-6|.|.
CASSFQGLNSPLHF
TGTGCCAGCAGTTTTCAGGGTCTAAATTCACCCCTCCACTTT
>TRBV29-1|TRBJ2-1|few|.
CSVGGGDEQFF
TGCAGCGTGGGGGGAGGCGATGAGCAGTTCTTC
>TRBV12-3/TRBV12-4|TRBJ1-4|.|.
CASSLDGLEKLFF
TGTGCCAGCAGTTTGGACGGACTTGAAAAACTGTTTTTT
>TRBV27|TRBJ2-3|few|TRBD2
CASSLSPGLAGVRDTQYF
TGTGCCAGCAGTTTATCGCCGGGACTAGCGGGAGTTAGAGATACGCAGTATTTT
>TRBV25-1|TRBJ2-5|.|.
CASRRGTKYQETQYF
TGTGCCAGCAGAAGGGGGACAAAGTACCAAGAGACCCAGTACTTC
>TRBV6-1|TRBJ2-4|few|.
CASTGAGLAKNIQYF
TGTGCCAGCACGGGTGCGGGACTAGCCAAAAACATTCAGTACTTC
>TRBV6-2/TRBV6-3|TRBJ2-1|.|TRBD2
CASSPGLAGINEQFF
TGTGCCAGCAGTCCGGGACTAGCGGGGATTAATGAGCAGTTCTTC
>TRBV24-1|TRBJ2-1|.|.
CATSDFLDPYNEQFF
TGTGCCACCAGTGATTTCCTGGACCCCTACAATGAGCAGTTCTTC
>TRBV10-3|TRBJ2-5|few|.
CAISGGDSKETQYF
TGTGCCATCAGTGGGGGAGACAGTAAAGAGACCCAGTACTTC
>TRBV12-3/TRBV12-4|TRBJ2-1|.|TRBD1
CASSRDRAWYNEQFF
TGTGCCAGCAGCCGCGACAGGGCGTGGTACAATGAGCAGTTCTTC
>TRBV11-3|TRBJ2-5|.|.
CASSPGPTQETQYF
TGTGCCAGCAGCCCGGGGCCGACTCAAGAGACCCAGTACTTC
>TRBV5-1|TRBJ1-4|few|.
CASSLVRGATNEKLFF
TGCGCCAGCAGCTTGGTCCGGGGGGCAACTAATGAAAAACTGTTTTTT
>TRBV29-1|TRBJ2-1|.|TRBD2
CSVERTSGNYEQFF
TGCAGCGTTGAAAGGACTAGCGGGAACTATGAGCAGTTCTTC
>TRBV20-1|TRBJ2-7|.|.
CSTPGKGLYEQYF
TGCAGTACTCCGGGAAAAGGTCTGTACGAGCAGTACTTC
>TRBV5-1|TRBJ2-5|many|.
CASSLSAGQETQYF
TGCGCCAGCAGCTTGTCCGCGGGGCAAGAGACCCAGTACTTC
>TRBV20-1|TRBJ2-2|few|.
CSARDPRTDTGELFF
TGCAGTGCTAGAGACCCCCGGACAGACACCGGGGAGCTGTTTTTT
>TRBV7-2|TRBJ2-1|few|TRBD2
CASSLAAGGYNEQFF
TGTGCCAGCAGCTTAGCCGCGGGAGGGTACAATGAGCAGTTCTTC
>TRBV20-1|TRBJ2-7|few|.
CSATSTGPLLSEQYF
TGCAGTGCTACCTCGACAGGCCCACTCCTATCCGAGCAGTACTTC
>TRBV20-1|TRBJ2-5|.|.
CSASGGETQYF
TGCAGTGCTAGTGGCGGGGAGACCCAGTACTTC
>TRBV12-3/TRBV12-4|TRBJ2-7|few|.
CASSPPHGAYEQYF
TGTGCCAGCAGTCCGCCCCATGGGGCCTACGAGCAGTACTTC
>TRBV12-3/TRBV12-4|TRBJ2-5|many|TRBD1
CASSINRDSQYF
TGTGCCAGCAGTATAAACCGGGACAGCCAGTACTTC
>TRBV29-1|TRBJ2-5|many|TRBD2
CSLGVAGAPQETQYF
TGCAGCCTGGGGGTTGCGGGAGCCCCTCAAGAGACCCAGTACTTC
>TRBV6-1|TRBJ1-5|few|.
CASSTRGAVQPQHF
TGTGCCAGCTCGACGAGGGGGGCGGTTCAGCCCCAGCATTTT
>TRBV20-1|TRBJ2-3|.|TRBD2
CSVVRTSGTSSTDTQYF
TGCAGTGTAGTAAGGACTAGCGGAACCTCTAGCACAGATACGCAGTATTTT
>TRBV5-1|TRBJ2-1|.|TRBD2
CASSPGGLTNNEQFF
TGCGCCAGCAGCCCTGGGGGACTAACGAACAATGAGCAGTTCTTC
>TRBV29-1|TRBJ1-1|.|.
CSVETGLVNTEAFF
TGCAGCGTTGAGACAGGTCTCGTGAACACTGAAGCTTTCTTT
>TRBV20-1|TRBJ2-7|.|TRBD1
CSAKPRQGQGGEQYF
TGCAGTGCTAAACCCAGACAGGGACAAGGAGGCGAGCAGTACTTC
>TRBV5-1|TRBJ2-3|.|TRBD2
CASSLALADSSTDTQYF
TGCGCCAGCAGCTTGGCGCTAGCGGATTCTAGCACAGATACGCAGTATTTT